This T cell receptor (beta chain) comes out of a study of CD8+ T cells in alopecia areata. Germline values: CDR1 SEHNR, CDR2 FQNEAQ (reference sequence). The length of the CDR3 is 15 residues. The J segment lost 0 bases and the V segment lost 4 bases, leaving 5 bases of the junction unmatched. A remark on this clone: Other DNA sequences from this sample encode an identical CDR3 as well.

Extracted from the samples, RNA was reverse transcribed into cDNA to serve as the sequencing template. Here immunoSEQ multiplex PCR was the method, and the copy in TCRdb shows in-frame clones only, minus some. The table has 30,000 to 35,000 clones, around 60% seen once; the top ten hold under 40%. This clonotype was obtained from a human donor with alopecia areata. The V gene is TRBV7-9, the J gene TRBJ2-7; TRBD2 agrees at 8 bases. The sequencing input was NKG2D-high CD8+ T cells sorted from blood. The chain's CDR3 is CASSSSGGTSYEQYF. DNA for the CDR3: TGTGCCAGCAGCTCCAGCGGGGGAACCTCCTACGAGCAGTACTTC.